Sequencing of this T cell receptor beta chain was carried out in a study of T cell responses to AZD1222 COVID-19 vaccine. Turning to the study itself: Recipients boosted at about 4 weeks or about 12 weeks are pooled. Broader study findings: Vaccine-related CD4 TCRs covered spike, predominating at 160-218 and 743-854. A mostly white British donor set with more females was recruited, and clonal diversity was possibly underestimated. Nearly half of the spike-specific TCRs reportedly recognize variant regions that carry no mutations.

The germline V gene encodes CDR1 LGHDT and CDR2 YNNKEL (reference sequence). Between the trimmed V and J ends, which lost 5 bases and 0 bases, there was a span of 7 bases. The CDR3 is 13 amino acids. Produced via immunoSEQ multiplex PCR; TCRdb's table is partial and in-frame only. The sample comprises 140,000 to 150,000 clones, 80% to 90% of which are singletons, and 4.5% to 6.5% rests with the top ten. Details on this clone: Its antigen is unidentified. This same CDR3 is encoded by further DNA sequences in the sample.

Here the sequenced sample was peripheral blood, taken on day 0 of AZD1222 vaccination. This chain joins TRBV3-1 (or the pseudogene TRBV3-2) and TRBJ1-1; D is unclear. The source of this sequence is an adult in good health. CDR3 sequence reads: CASSGRVNTEAFF. Here the CDR3 DNA reads TGTGCCAGCAGCGGACGGGTGAACACTGAAGCTTTCTTT.